This T cell receptor beta chain was identified during a study of cytomegalovirus exposure and HLA in healthy donors. The germline V gene encodes CDR1 SGHRS and CDR2 YFSETQ. Trimming took off 4 bases at V and 1 base at J, with 9 bases between the two ends. This CDR3 has 14 residues. Amplification used 60 Vbeta primers and 13 Jbeta primers. Assay: immunoSEQ multiplex PCR; the TCRdb copy retains only in-frame clones and omits some. The profile shows around 130,000 clones, around 70% of them singletons. This TCR was sampled from a human donor in good health. V gene TRBV5-1 combines with J gene TRBJ1-3, with no clear D. Sequencing was carried out using PBMCs. The CDR3 loop reads CASSLGTSGNTIYF. The CDR3 DNA reads as TGCGCCAGCAGCCTAGGTACGTCTGGAAACACCATATATTTT.